This T cell receptor beta chain was retrieved from a study of T cell repertoires in cytomegalovirus infection. Study information: Indicated by public TCR beta signatures were CMV infection and matching HLA type.

TCRdb passed the reads through MiXCR, listing each CDR3 protein once. The sample has 150,000 to 200,000 distinct CDR3 sequences; roughly a fifth are singletons. The study, taken as a whole, reports: Clonotypes of TCR beta that were HLA-C-restricted and CMV-specific dominated the ex vivo response. Cumulative frequency (of public TCR beta family members) identified carriers of CMV plus the relevant HLA.

This clonotype was seen more than once but under ten times. No antigen is known for it. The sequenced material came from PBMCs. This receptor was taken from a human donor in good health (CMV status not recorded). Some clones in this sample may be carry-over from other donors' samples.

The CDR3 nucleotides read TGTGCCACCAGTGTCTACAATGAGCAGTTCTTC. Amino acids: CATSVYNEQFF. The chain couples TRBV24-1 to TRBJ2-1; D is undetermined. Trimming removed 5 bases from V and 3 bases from J, with 1 base in between. Germline V lookup: CDR1 KGHDR, CDR2 SFDVKD. The CDR3 has 11 residues.